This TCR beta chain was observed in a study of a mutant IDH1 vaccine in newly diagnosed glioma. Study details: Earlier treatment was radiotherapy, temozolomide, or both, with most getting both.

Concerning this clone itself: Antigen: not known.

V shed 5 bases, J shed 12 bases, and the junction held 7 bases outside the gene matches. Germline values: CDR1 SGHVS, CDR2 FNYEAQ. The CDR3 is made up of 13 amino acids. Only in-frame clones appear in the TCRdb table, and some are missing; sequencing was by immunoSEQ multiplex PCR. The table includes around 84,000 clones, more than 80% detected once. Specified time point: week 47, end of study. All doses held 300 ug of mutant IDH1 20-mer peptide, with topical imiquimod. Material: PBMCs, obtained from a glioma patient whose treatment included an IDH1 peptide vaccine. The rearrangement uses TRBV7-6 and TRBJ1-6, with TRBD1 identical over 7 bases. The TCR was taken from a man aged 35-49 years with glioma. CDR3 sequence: CASSRRGDQPLHF. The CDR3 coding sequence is TGTGCCAGCAGCCGCAGGGGGGACCAACCCCTCCACTTT.